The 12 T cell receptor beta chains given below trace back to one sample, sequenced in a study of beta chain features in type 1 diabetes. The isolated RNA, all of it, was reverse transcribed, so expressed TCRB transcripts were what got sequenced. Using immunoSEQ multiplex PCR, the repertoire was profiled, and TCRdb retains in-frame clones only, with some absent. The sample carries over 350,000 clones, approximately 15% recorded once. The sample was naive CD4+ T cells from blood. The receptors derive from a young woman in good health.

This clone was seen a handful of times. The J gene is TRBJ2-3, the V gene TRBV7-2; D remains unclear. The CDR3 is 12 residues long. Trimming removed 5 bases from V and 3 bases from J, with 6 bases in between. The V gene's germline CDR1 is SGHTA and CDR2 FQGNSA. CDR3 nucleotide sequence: TGTGCCAGCAGCCCTCCGACAGATACGCAGTATTTT. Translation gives CASSPPTDTQYF.

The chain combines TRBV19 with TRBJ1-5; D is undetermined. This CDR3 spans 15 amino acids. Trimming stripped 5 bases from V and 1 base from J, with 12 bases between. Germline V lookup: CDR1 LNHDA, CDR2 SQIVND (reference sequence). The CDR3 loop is CASSGSTESNQPQHF. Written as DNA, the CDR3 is TGTGCCAGTAGTGGAAGTACAGAAAGCAATCAGCCCCAGCATTTT.

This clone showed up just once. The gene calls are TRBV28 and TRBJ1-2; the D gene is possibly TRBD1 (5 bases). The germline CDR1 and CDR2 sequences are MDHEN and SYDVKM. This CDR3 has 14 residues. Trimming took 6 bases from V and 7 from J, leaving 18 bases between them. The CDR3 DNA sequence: TGTGCCAGCAGGTCGACAGTTCCCGGCCTTGGCTACACCTTC. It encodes CASRSTVPGLGYTF.

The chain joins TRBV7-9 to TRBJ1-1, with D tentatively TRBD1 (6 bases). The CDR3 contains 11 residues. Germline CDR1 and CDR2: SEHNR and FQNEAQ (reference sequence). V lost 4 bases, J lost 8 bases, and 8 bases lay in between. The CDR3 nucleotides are TGTGCCAGCAGCTCAGACAGGGAAGCTTTCTTT. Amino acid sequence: CASSSDREAFF.

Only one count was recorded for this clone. The CDR3 coding sequence is TGTGCCAGCAGCCGGGTGAACACTGAAGCTTTCTTT. Translation: CASSRVNTEAFF. The rearrangement links TRBV7-6 to TRBJ1-1; D gene unclear. V dropped 5 bases and J dropped 0 bases, with 4 bases sitting between them. The CDR3 length is 12 residues. Germline V gene sequence: CDR1 SGHVS, CDR2 FNYEAQ.

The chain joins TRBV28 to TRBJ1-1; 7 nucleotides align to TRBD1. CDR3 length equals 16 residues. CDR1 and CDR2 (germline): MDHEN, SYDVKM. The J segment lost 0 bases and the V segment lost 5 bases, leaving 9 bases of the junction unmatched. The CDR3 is CASSAPGGRVNTEAFF. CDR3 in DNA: TGTGCCAGCAGTGCCCCAGGGGGTCGTGTGAACACTGAAGCTTTCTTT.

The CDR3 loop is CAWILRTGITTGELFF. In DNA form, the CDR3 reads TGTGCCTGGATCCTCCGGACAGGGATCACCACCGGGGAGCTGTTTTTT. The J gene is TRBJ2-2, the V gene TRBV30; 8 bases agree with TRBD1. The CDR3 length is 16 residues. V dropped 4 bases and J dropped 4; count of bases not matched to a gene: 11. Germline CDR1 GTSNPN, CDR2 SVGIG (reference sequence).

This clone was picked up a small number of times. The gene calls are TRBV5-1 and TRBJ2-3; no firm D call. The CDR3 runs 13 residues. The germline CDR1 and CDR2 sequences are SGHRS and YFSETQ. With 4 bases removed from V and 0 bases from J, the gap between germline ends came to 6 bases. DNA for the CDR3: TGCGCCAGCAGCCATACTAGCACAGATACGCAGTATTTT. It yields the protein CASSHTSTDTQYF.

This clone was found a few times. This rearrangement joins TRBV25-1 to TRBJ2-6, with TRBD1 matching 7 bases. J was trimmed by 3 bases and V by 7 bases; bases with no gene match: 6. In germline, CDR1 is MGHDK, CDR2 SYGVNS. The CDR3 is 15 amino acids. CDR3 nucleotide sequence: TGTGCCAGCACCGGACAGGCTGGTGGGGCCAACGTCCTGACTTTC. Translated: CASTGQAGGANVLTF.

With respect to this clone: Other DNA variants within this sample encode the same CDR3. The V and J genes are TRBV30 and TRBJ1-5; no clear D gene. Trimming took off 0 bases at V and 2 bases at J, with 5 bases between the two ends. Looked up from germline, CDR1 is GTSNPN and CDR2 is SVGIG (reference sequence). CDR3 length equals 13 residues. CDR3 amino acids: CAWSVRGNQPQHF. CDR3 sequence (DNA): TGTGCCTGGAGTGTAAGAGGCAATCAGCCCCAGCATTTT.

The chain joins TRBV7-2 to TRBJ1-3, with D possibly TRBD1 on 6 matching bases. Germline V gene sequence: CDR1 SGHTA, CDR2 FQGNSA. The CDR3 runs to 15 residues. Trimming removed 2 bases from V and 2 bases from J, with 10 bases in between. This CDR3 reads CASSLQGSTGNTIYF. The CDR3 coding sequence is TGTGCCAGCAGCTTACAGGGGTCCACTGGAAACACCATATATTTT.

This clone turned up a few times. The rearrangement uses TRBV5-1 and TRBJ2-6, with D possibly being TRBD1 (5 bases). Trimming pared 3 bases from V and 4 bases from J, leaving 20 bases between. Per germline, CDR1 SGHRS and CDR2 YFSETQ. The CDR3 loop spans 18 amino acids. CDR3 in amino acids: CASSWTLDPGSGANVLTF. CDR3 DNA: TGCGCCAGCAGCTGGACGCTCGATCCAGGGTCGGGGGCCAACGTCCTGACTTTC.